This T cell receptor (beta chain) emerged from a study of blood T cell repertoires in COVID-19. The overall study: COVID-19 samples from acute and convalescent phases originated in the United States, Italy and Spain.

Grouping used clinical history reported by participants in a survey and questionnaire. Donors in Cohort 3 counted as recovered after two negative PCRs, clearance, or symptom resolution. V lost 4 bases to trimming and J lost 2 bases, with 16 bases between them. The CDR3 sequence is 16 residues long. Germline V CDR1 and CDR2: SGHRS, YFSETQ. TCRdb keeps only in-frame clones here, not all; method: immunoSEQ multiplex PCR. The table shows some 170,000 clones, with 80% occurring only once. This receptor was identified in a man aged 35-49 years who had recovered from COVID-19. The sequenced sample consisted of PBMCs or T cells enriched from blood (not recorded which). The V call is TRBV5-1, the J call TRBJ1-5; possible D gene TRBD1, 5 bases. The CDR3 region is CASSPGPQDGNQPQHF. CDR3 sequence (DNA): TGCGCCAGCAGCCCGGGCCCACAGGACGGCAATCAGCCCCAGCATTTT. The full variable domain, its missing parts supplied by reference TRBV5-1 and TRBJ1-5, is KAGVTQTPRYLIKTRGQQVTLSCSPISGHRSVSWYQQTPGQGLQFLFEYFSETQRNKGNFPGRFSGRQFSNSRSEMNVSTLELGDSALYLCASSPGPQDGNQPQHFGDGTRLSIL.